Listed here are 27 T cell receptor beta chains from one sample, sequenced in a study of CD8 T cells in ankylosing spondylitis. TCRdb recomputed calls from the 5' RACE reads with MiXCR, one row per CDR3 protein. The sample includes approximately 240,000 distinct CDR3 sequences, 20% to 30% seen only once; the top ten take 0.61%. Sequencing used blood, either unsorted or a sorted T cell fraction (not recorded which). The receptors shown here come from a male donor with ankylosing spondylitis or in good health (not recorded which).

CDR3 loop: CASRVNREQYF. In DNA form, the CDR3 reads TGTGCCAGCAGGGTGAACCGGGAGCAGTACTTC. The genes are TRBV2 and TRBJ2-7; the D is unclear. The CDR3 consists of 11 residues. The V gene's germline CDR1 is SNHLY and CDR2 FYNNEI. The V end was cut by 6 bases, the J end by 7 bases, with 10 bases between.

The chain has TRBV20-1 and TRBJ2-3, with 7 bases aligning to TRBD2. J lost 5 bases, V lost 5 bases, and 13 bases had no gene match. Germline lookup yields CDR1 DFQATT and CDR2 SNEGSKA (reference sequence). This CDR3 has 15 amino acids. The CDR3 DNA is TGCAGTGCTTTACACCGGGACTACCTCGGAGATACGCAGTATTTT. This codes for CSALHRDYLGDTQYF.

This clonotype was found a few times. The chain carries TRBV12-3 or TRBV12-4 and TRBJ2-7; TRBD1 agrees at 8 bases. CDR3 length equals 13 residues. V lost 7 bases and J lost 2; bases outside the gene matches: 4. The DNA for the CDR3 is TGTGCCAGCACCGTGGGACAGGCCTACGAGCAGTACTTC. Its translation: CASTVGQAYEQYF.

In its sample, this clonotype was seen many times. The rearrangement uses TRBV20-1 and TRBJ1-1; maybe TRBD1 (6 bases). Trimming left V 4 bases short and J 3 bases short, with 6 bases between. Germline loops: CDR1 DFQATT, CDR2 SNEGSKA (reference sequence). CDR3 length: 11 amino acids. In DNA, the CDR3 is TGCAGTGCTAACAGGGACACTGAAGCTTTCTTT. Translation gives CSANRDTEAFF.

V usage is TRBV20-1 and J usage is TRBJ2-5; 10 bases are a match to TRBD2. CDR3 length: 15 amino acids. Germline V gene data show CDR1 as DFQATT and CDR2 as SNEGSKA (reference sequence). The V and J ends lost 6 bases and 3 bases, in that order; junction bases with no gene match: 10. Written as DNA, the CDR3 is TGCAGTGCCTCCCGGGGTAGCGGGGGGAAAGAGACCCAGTACTTC. It encodes CSASRGSGGKETQYF.

This clonotype was recorded at least ten times. V gene TRBV12-3 or TRBV12-4 combines with J gene TRBJ1-2, with D uncertain. The germline V and J ends were trimmed by 4 bases and 2 bases, with 5 bases remaining between them. CDR3 length: 12 residues. For the CDR3, the DNA is TGTGCCAGCAGTTCCGGAAACTATGGCTACACCTTC. This gives the protein CASSSGNYGYTF.

This clonotype was seen just once. This chain uses TRBV9 with TRBJ2-2, with 9 bases lining up with TRBD2. The V gene end was trimmed by 4 bases and the J gene end by 5 bases; junction bases not matched to a gene: 6. Germline CDR1 and CDR2: SGDLS and YYNGEE. The CDR3 loop spans 15 amino acids. CDR3 bases: TGTGCCAGCAGCACGGGGACTAGCTCTACCGGGGAGCTGTTTTTT. Translation: CASSTGTSSTGELFF.

This clonotype was seen a few times. The chain employs TRBV6-5 and TRBJ2-3; 7 positions match TRBD2. The V segment lost 2 bases and the J segment 1 base; nucleotides outside the gene matches: 3. This CDR3 region has 15 residues. Germline V gene lookup returns CDR1 MNHEY and CDR2 SVGAGI. Here the CDR3 reads CASSYGLAGTDTQYF. In DNA, the CDR3 is TGTGCCAGCAGTTACGGCCTAGCGGGCACAGATACGCAGTATTTT.

CDR3 bases: TGTGCCAGCAGCCAAAGTGGGGCGCCCCAGCATTTT. It is translated as CASSQSGAPQHF. The chain has TRBV3-1 and TRBJ1-5; tentatively, D is TRBD1 (5 bases). The CDR3 consists of 12 residues. With 2 bases removed from V and 9 bases from J, the gap between germline ends came to 8 bases. CDR1 LGHDT and CDR2 YNNKEL come from the germline V gene (reference sequence).

V usage is TRBV7-9 and J usage is TRBJ2-1; D gene uncertain. Trimming took off 2 bases at V and 5 bases at J, with 4 bases between the two ends. The CDR3 is made up of 12 amino acids. Germline-derived CDR1 and CDR2 are SEHNR and FQNEAQ (reference sequence). In DNA, the CDR3 is TGTGCCAGCAGCTTACCCCACAATGAGCAGTTCTTC. As protein: CASSLPHNEQFF.

V is TRBV20-1 and J is TRBJ2-1; TRBD2 aligns across 8 bases. Germline lookup yields CDR1 DFQATT and CDR2 SNEGSKA (reference sequence). The length of the CDR3 is 18 residues. V lost 6 bases to trimming and J lost 8 bases; unmatched junction nucleotides: 24. The CDR3 DNA sequence: TGCAGTGCGGACGGGGGGGCCTTATCCCCTGAGGGTAGCGATGAGCAGTTCTTC. Protein product: CSADGGALSPEGSDEQFF.

This clonotype was counted at least ten times. The chain is built from TRBV12-3 or TRBV12-4 and TRBJ1-1; D may be TRBD1 (5 bases). Trimming cost V 3 bases and J 8 bases, with 13 bases left between them. The CDR3 sequence is 13 residues long. CDR3 sequence reads: CASSFRTLREAFF. CDR3 coding DNA: TGTGCCAGCAGTTTCCGGACATTAAGGGAAGCTTTCTTT.

This clonotype was seen many times. V and J are TRBV20-1 and TRBJ2-1; possibly TRBD2 for D (6 bases). Germline values: CDR1 DFQATT, CDR2 SNEGSKA (reference sequence). The CDR3 contains 13 residues. V was trimmed by 3 bases and J by 3 bases, leaving 9 bases between them. This CDR3 is CSARGLIYNEQFF. CDR3 DNA sequence: TGCAGTGCTAGGGGACTTATCTACAATGAGCAGTTCTTC.

The chain joins TRBV6-5 to TRBJ2-7; maybe TRBD1 (5 bases). The germline V gene has CDR1 MNHEY and CDR2 SVGAGI. The CDR3 length is 13 residues. Trimming left V 0 bases short and J 3 bases short, with 6 bases between. In nucleotides, the CDR3 is TGTGCCAGCAGTTACTCGGACAACTACGAGCAGTACTTC. It is translated as CASSYSDNYEQYF.

This clonotype was found many times. The chain carries TRBV20-1 and TRBJ1-4, with 7 bases fitting TRBD1. V shed 1 base and J 7 bases; nucleotides not matched to a gene: 6. The CDR3 extends over 14 amino acids. Germline CDR1 and CDR2: DFQATT and SNEGSKA (reference sequence). In DNA form, the CDR3 reads TGCAGTGCTAGAGTAGGGGGCGAGTCTGAAAAACTGTTTTTT. Protein sequence: CSARVGGESEKLFF.

This chain joins TRBV28 and TRBJ1-2, with D uncertain. The germline gives CDR1 MDHEN, CDR2 SYDVKM. The CDR3 runs to 15 residues. V was clipped by 4 bases and J by 0 bases, with 12 bases between them. The CDR3 here is CASSSNSNANYGYTF. The CDR3 coding sequence is TGTGCCAGCAGTTCGAACAGCAACGCTAACTATGGCTACACCTTC.

The J gene is TRBJ2-6, the V gene TRBV20-1; D may correspond to TRBD1 or TRBD2 (7 bases each). Germline V gives CDR1 DFQATT, CDR2 SNEGSKA (reference sequence). CDR3 length: 16 residues. V gave up 5 bases and J gave up 5 bases, with 19 bases separating them. CDR3 residues: CSAQGGDTLRANVLTF. In DNA, the CDR3 is TGCAGTGCTCAGGGGGGGGATACGCTTCGGGCCAACGTCCTGACTTTC.

The chain has TRBV15 and TRBJ2-2; D is perhaps TRBD2 (5 bases). The V end lost 1 base, the J end lost 3 bases, and 12 bases lay between the germline ends. This CDR3 region has 16 residues. From germline, CDR1 is LNHNV and CDR2 YYDKDF (reference sequence). The CDR3 spells CATSRGGGLYTGELFF. The CDR3 DNA follows: TGTGCCACCAGCAGAGGTGGAGGTCTATACACCGGGGAGCTGTTTTTT.

This sequence joins TRBV2 and TRBJ2-1; D is perhaps TRBD1 (5 bases). Germline loops: CDR1 SNHLY, CDR2 FYNNEI. V lost 6 bases and J 7 bases, leaving 19 bases between the germline ends. CDR3 length: 15 residues. CDR3 in amino acids: CASSHLGADGNEQFF. The CDR3 nucleotides read TGTGCCAGCAGCCACTTAGGGGCCGACGGAAATGAGCAGTTCTTC.

This clonotype was observed a few times. The J gene is TRBJ2-7, the V gene TRBV5-5; D may match TRBD1 or TRBD2 (6 bases each). This CDR3 is 14 amino acids long. CDR1 is SGHKS, CDR2 YYEKEE, per germline (reference sequence). The V gene lost 4 bases and the J gene lost 2 bases, with 13 bases spanning the gap. This CDR3 is CASSIRGPTYEQYF. In DNA form, the CDR3 reads TGTGCCAGCAGCATACGGGGGCCAACCTACGAGCAGTACTTC.

This sequence joins TRBV5-1 and TRBJ2-2, with D tentatively TRBD2 (7 bases). CDR3 length equals 17 residues. Germline V gives CDR1 SGHRS, CDR2 YFSETQ. V lost 1 base and J 5 bases, leaving 18 bases between the germline ends. CDR3 in DNA: TGCGCCAGCAGCTTGATCCCGGGGGGCGCGATAACCGGGGAGCTGTTTTTT. Protein: CASSLIPGGAITGELFF.

This clonotype occurred a few times. The chain links TRBV4-2 to TRBJ2-5; TRBD1 agrees at 8 bases. Germline assignment: CDR1 LGHNA and CDR2 YNFKEQ. The junction had 11 bases not matched to a gene; V was cut back by 4 bases and J by 4 bases. This CDR3 spans 16 amino acids. The CDR3 DNA reads as TGTGCCAGCAGCCGGGCTAAGGTACAGGGGGGAGAGACCCAGTACTTC. Amino acid sequence: CASSRAKVQGGETQYF.

This chain joins TRBV12-3 or TRBV12-4 and TRBJ1-6; D unclear. V gave up 5 bases and J gave up 9 bases, with 8 bases separating them. This CDR3 spans 12 amino acids. DNA for the CDR3: TGTGCCAGCAGTCCCCCGGGTTCACCCCTCCACTTT. Amino acids: CASSPPGSPLHF.

The chain employs TRBV20-1 and TRBJ2-7; 11 nucleotides agree with TRBD2. Looked up from germline, CDR1 is DFQATT and CDR2 is SNEGSKA (reference sequence). This CDR3 is built from 14 residues. V lost 6 bases, J lost 0 bases, and 4 bases stayed unmatched. The CDR3 region is CSAPTSGNSYEQYF. As DNA, the CDR3 is TGCAGTGCGCCGACTAGCGGGAACTCCTACGAGCAGTACTTC.

The genes are TRBV24-1 and TRBJ2-2, with 8 bases aligning to TRBD1. Germline CDR1 reads KGHDR; CDR2 reads SFDVKD. V was clipped by 1 base and J by 7 bases; unmatched bases: 7. This CDR3 is 16 amino acids long. The CDR3 region has the DNA TGTGCCACCAGTGATTTCTTAGGACAGGGTCACGGGGAGCTGTTTTTT. Its protein is CATSDFLGQGHGELFF.

The V call is TRBV7-9, the J call TRBJ2-7; 8 positions agree with TRBD1. Losses at the gene ends were 6 bases for V and 1 base for J; bases not matched to a gene: 5. Germline CDR1 reads SEHNR; CDR2 reads FQNEAQ (reference sequence). The CDR3 runs 14 residues. CDR3 amino acids: CASRSGGGSYEQYF. The CDR3 nucleotides are TGTGCCAGCAGGTCAGGGGGCGGGTCCTACGAGCAGTACTTC. Drawing the rest from reference TRBV7-9 and TRBJ2-7, the complete variable domain is DTGVSQNPRHKITKRGQNVTFRCDPISEHNRLYWYRQTLGQGPEFLTYFQNEAQLEKSRLLSDRFSAERPKGSFSTLEIQRTEQGDSAMYLCASRSGGGSYEQYFGPGTRLTVT.

V and J are TRBV12-3 or TRBV12-4 and TRBJ2-6; tentatively, D is TRBD2 (5 bases). The V end was cut by 7 bases, the J end by 0 bases, with 7 bases between. CDR3 size: 14 residues. CDR3 loop: CASTRDSGANVLTF. The CDR3 DNA reads as TGTGCCAGCACGAGGGACTCTGGGGCCAACGTCCTGACTTTC.